The 26 T cell receptor beta chains reported below all come from one sample, sequenced in a study of cytomegalovirus exposure and HLA in healthy donors. This PCR relied on a set of 60 Vbeta primers and 13 Jbeta primers. Assay used: immunoSEQ multiplex PCR; TCRdb lists only in-frame clones, some missing. The profile covers hundreds of thousands of clones, with 65% to 85% appearing a single time and about 0.77% taken by the ten largest. The specimen sequenced was PBMCs. These receptors were obtained from a boy aged 2 to 9 in good health and CMV-seronegative.

The chain has TRBV4-2 and TRBJ2-5, with a tentative D call TRBD2 (6 bases). The assigned J gene may be wrong: the sequence end matches TRBJ2-7 better. The CDR3 runs to 15 residues. CDR1 LGHNA and CDR2 YNFKEQ come from the germline V gene. As DNA, the CDR3 is TGTGCCAGCAGCCAAGGATGGCTAGCGTTGACCGAGCAGTACTTC. Its protein is CASSQGWLALTEQYF.

The chain employs TRBV7-2 and TRBJ2-7; TRBD1 matches at 8 bases. The V gene's germline CDR1 is SGHTA and CDR2 FQGNSA. The CDR3 sequence is 15 residues long. The V and J ends lost 5 bases and 2 bases, in that order; junction bases with no gene match: 8. CDR3 residues: CASSATRQGTYEQYF. In DNA, the CDR3 is TGTGCCAGCAGCGCCACTCGACAGGGGACCTACGAGCAGTACTTC. Together with reference TRBV7-2 and TRBJ2-7, the CDR3 gives the full variable domain: GAGVSQSPSNKVTEKGKDVELRCDPISGHTALYWYRQSLGQGLEFLIYFQGNSAPDKSGLPSDRFSAERTGGSVSTLTIQRTQQEDSAVYLCASSATRQGTYEQYFGPGTRLTVT.

V is TRBV10-1 and J is TRBJ2-7, with 9 bases lining up with TRBD1. There are 16 residues in the CDR3. With V trimmed by 5 bases and J by 4 bases, 12 bases remained unmatched. Germline CDR1 is WNHNN and CDR2 is SYGVQD (reference sequence). As DNA, the CDR3 is TGCGCCAGCAGTACCGACAGGGGGGCCGCAAGATACGAGCAGTACTTC. Translation gives CASSTDRGAARYEQYF.

V is TRBV6-1 and J is TRBJ1-6, with D possibly being TRBD1 (6 bases). The CDR3 loop spans 16 amino acids. V was trimmed by 4 bases and J by 2 bases, leaving 12 bases between them. Germline lookup yields CDR1 MNHNS and CDR2 SASEGT. The CDR3, as DNA: TGTGCCAGCAGTGGGACGGACAGCCCCTATAATTCACCCCTCCACTTT. It yields the protein CASSGTDSPYNSPLHF.

The chain couples TRBV6-6 to TRBJ2-2, with TRBD2 matching over 7 bases. J gave up 5 bases and V 6 bases, and 6 bases lay outside the gene matches. This CDR3 contains 14 residues. Germline CDR1 and CDR2: MNHNY and SVGAGI (reference sequence). The CDR3 loop is CASSPRGGTGELFF. The CDR3 region has the DNA TGTGCCAGCAGCCCGAGGGGAGGGACCGGGGAGCTGTTTTTT.

This sequence joins TRBV12-5 and TRBJ2-1; no firm D call. Germline V CDR1 and CDR2: LGHNT, FRNRAP. The CDR3 length is 11 residues. V lost 2 bases and J lost 9, with 5 bases in between. CDR3 sequence: CASGLFGEQFF. The CDR3 region has the DNA TGTGCTAGTGGTTTGTTCGGTGAGCAGTTCTTC.

In the case of this clone: At the DNA level, this CDR3 is encoded by other sequences in the same sample as well. CDR3 residues: CASSTGTGDEQYF. The CDR3 DNA reads TGTGCCAGCAGTACCGGGACAGGGGACGAGCAGTACTTC. The gene calls are TRBV5-6 and TRBJ2-7; TRBD1 matches at 10 bases. The germline gives CDR1 SGHDT, CDR2 YYEEEE. V trimming: 5 bases; J trimming: 5 bases; junction bases outside the gene matches: 4. The CDR3 loop spans 13 amino acids.

The chain is built from TRBV2 and TRBJ2-1; D not certain. V was clipped by 11 bases and J by 0 bases, with 11 bases between them. There are 13 residues in the CDR3. Germline V gene lookup returns CDR1 SNHLY and CDR2 FYNNEI. The CDR3 DNA follows: TGTGCCTTCGGATCTAGCTCCTACAATGAGCAGTTCTTC. It codes for CAFGSSSYNEQFF.

V is TRBV7-3 and J is TRBJ2-1; D might be TRBD1 (5 bases). CDR1 and CDR2 (germline): SGHTA, FQGTGA. V gave up 5 bases and J gave up 9 bases, with 17 bases separating them. CDR3 length: 14 residues. As DNA, the CDR3 is TGTGCCAGCAGCGACACTGACACCCAGGGTGAGCAGTTCTTC. The encoded protein is CASSDTDTQGEQFF.

The V and J genes are TRBV6-6 and TRBJ1-2; D unclear. Trimming removed 0 bases from V and 5 bases from J, with 13 bases in between. The length of the CDR3 is 15 residues. From germline, CDR1 is MNHNY and CDR2 SVGAGI (reference sequence). The CDR3 nucleotides are TGTGCCAGCAGTTACTCGAGGGTACAGAATTATGGCTACACCTTC. Translating gives CASSYSRVQNYGYTF.

This clone was counted only a few times. The rearrangement uses TRBV7-9 and TRBJ2-2, with 7 positions matching TRBD1. The length of the CDR3 is 15 residues. V was clipped by 5 bases and J by 1 base; unmatched bases: 4. Germline CDR1 and CDR2: SEHNR and FQNEAQ (reference sequence). The CDR3 loop reads CASSPRTGNTGELFF. Written as DNA, the CDR3 is TGTGCCAGCAGCCCCCGGACAGGGAACACCGGGGAGCTGTTTTTT.

This chain joins TRBV6-1 and TRBJ2-5; D is perhaps TRBD1 (5 bases). The germline V gene has CDR1 MNHNS and CDR2 SASEGT. The CDR3 sequence is 15 residues long. V lost 2 bases and J lost 7, with 17 bases in between. CDR3 in amino acids: CASSEIQVEWGTQYF. The CDR3 nucleotides are TGTGCCAGCAGTGAAATACAGGTGGAGTGGGGGACCCAGTACTTC.

The V gene is TRBV10-1, the J gene TRBJ2-5; no reliable D call. V lost 6 bases and J 0 bases, leaving 14 bases between the germline ends. Germline V CDR1 and CDR2: WNHNN, SYGVQD (reference sequence). The CDR3 covers 15 residues. CDR3 in amino acids: CASRNRDQDQETQYF. CDR3 in DNA: TGCGCCAGCAGAAACAGAGACCAAGACCAAGAGACCCAGTACTTC.

The V and J genes are TRBV5-1 and TRBJ1-1, with D possibly matching TRBD1 (5 bases). Germline CDR1 SGHRS, CDR2 YFSETQ. CDR3 length: 12 amino acids. The V end was cut by 0 bases, the J end by 8 bases, with 8 bases between. For the CDR3, the DNA is TGCGCCAGCAGCTTGGCCAGGGAAGAAGCTTTCTTT. Translation gives CASSLAREEAFF.

This chain connects TRBV10-3 to TRBJ2-7; D possibly corresponds to TRBD1 (5 bases). Germline values: CDR1 ENHRY, CDR2 SYGVKD. This CDR3 has 16 amino acids. The V end was cut by 0 bases, the J end by 0 bases, with 12 bases between. The CDR3 loop is CAISESGNRYSYEQYF. The CDR3 nucleotides are TGTGCCATCAGTGAGTCTGGGAACAGGTACTCCTACGAGCAGTACTTC.

This chain uses TRBV9 with TRBJ1-1; 7 bases map to TRBD1. This CDR3 region has 14 residues. Trimming at V came to 3 bases and at J to 1 base, leaving 3 bases not matched to a gene. CDR1 and CDR2 (germline): SGDLS, YYNGEE. This CDR3 reads CASSDGTENTEAFF. CDR3 nucleotide sequence: TGTGCCAGCAGCGACGGGACAGAGAACACTGAAGCTTTCTTT.

This clone showed up just once. The chain links TRBV11-2 to TRBJ1-2; D may be TRBD1 (5 bases). Trimming removed 0 bases from V and 7 bases from J, with 15 bases in between. The CDR3 is 15 amino acids. Germline V gene sequence: CDR1 SGHAT, CDR2 FQNNGV. CDR3 DNA: TGTGCCAGCAGCTTAGAATCCAGGGCCCCGGGTGGCTACACCTTC. This translates into CASSLESRAPGGYTF.

The chain combines TRBV2 with TRBJ2-5, with TRBD2 identical over 8 bases. V trimming: 2 bases; J trimming: 2 bases; junction bases outside the gene matches: 4. Germline lookup yields CDR1 SNHLY and CDR2 FYNNEI. The CDR3 spans 15 residues. The CDR3 bases are TGTGCCAGCAGTGAAACTAGCGGAACGCAAGAGACCCAGTACTTC. Translated: CASSETSGTQETQYF.

This clone has only a few counts. This rearrangement joins TRBV2 to TRBJ2-1; D is unclear. The germline V and J ends were trimmed by 6 bases and 7 bases, with 16 bases remaining between them. The CDR3 has 14 residues. Germline-derived CDR1 and CDR2 are SNHLY and FYNNEI. Here the CDR3 reads CASRSPRGVNEQFF. In DNA form, the CDR3 reads TGTGCCAGCAGGTCGCCCCGAGGTGTGAATGAGCAGTTCTTC.

The CDR3 is CASSLGTSGTYEQYF. The CDR3 nucleotides are TGTGCCAGCAGCCTCGGAACTAGCGGGACCTACGAGCAGTACTTC. The chain uses TRBV13 and TRBJ2-7, with 10 bases identical to TRBD2. The germline V gene encodes CDR1 PRHDT and CDR2 FYEKMQ (reference sequence). The V gene end was trimmed by 5 bases and the J gene end by 2 bases; junction bases not matched to a gene: 6. There are 15 residues in the CDR3. The full variable domain, completed using reference TRBV13 and TRBJ2-7, is AAGVIQSPRHLIKEKRETATLKCYPIPRHDTVYWYQQGPGQDPQFLISFYEKMQSDKGSIPDRFSAQQFSDYHSELNMSSLELGDSALYFCASSLGTSGTYEQYFGPGTRLTVT.

This chain connects TRBV5-4 to TRBJ2-7; 7 bases are a match to TRBD1. Germline-derived CDR1 and CDR2 are SGHNT and YYREEE (reference sequence). V was clipped by 0 bases and J by 7 bases; unmatched bases: 4. The CDR3 has 13 residues. CDR3 coding DNA: TGTGCCAGCAGCTTGGTAGGGACAGTTGAGCAGTACTTC. Translated, it gives CASSLVGTVEQYF. The full variable domain, in which reference TRBV5-4 and TRBJ2-7 provide the parts outside the CDR3, is ETGVTQSPTHLIKTRGQQVTLRCSSQSGHNTVSWYQQALGQGPQFIFQYYREEENGRGNFPPRFSGLQFPNYSSELNVNALELDDSALYLCASSLVGTVEQYFGPGTRLTVT.

The chain combines TRBV7-2 with TRBJ2-5, with a weak D call TRBD2 (6 bases). Germline assignment: CDR1 SGHTA and CDR2 FQGNSA. The CDR3 extends over 14 amino acids. Trimming removed 2 bases at V and 5 bases at J, with 12 bases between. The CDR3, as DNA: TGTGCCAGCAGCTTAATGGGAGGTCGGGAGACCCAGTACTTC. Its protein product is CASSLMGGRETQYF.

The rearrangement uses TRBV5-1 and TRBJ2-5, with a possible D match to TRBD1 (5 bases). Germline V gives CDR1 SGHRS, CDR2 YFSETQ. The CDR3 loop spans 14 amino acids. The germline V and J ends were trimmed by 4 bases and 5 bases, with 15 bases remaining between them. CDR3 loop: CASSQPTGGETQYF. In nucleotides, the CDR3 is TGCGCCAGCAGCCAACCTACAGGTGGGGAGACCCAGTACTTC.

The V call is TRBV2, the J call TRBJ1-4, with D perhaps TRBD1 (5 bases). CDR3 length: 14 amino acids. Germline V gene lookup returns CDR1 SNHLY and CDR2 FYNNEI. V was cut by 7 bases and J by 4 bases, with 13 bases left in between. The CDR3 loop is CASTPGSINEKLFF. The DNA for the CDR3 is TGTGCCAGCACTCCAGGGTCTATTAATGAAAAACTGTTTTTT.

The CDR3 loop is CASSPTDRGYNEQFF. CDR3 coding DNA: TGCGCCAGCAGCCCAACCGACAGGGGTTACAATGAGCAGTTCTTC. V is TRBV5-1 and J is TRBJ2-1; 8 positions match TRBD1. Germline loops: CDR1 SGHRS, CDR2 YFSETQ. With 4 bases clipped from V and 4 bases from J, the junction kept 7 bases outside the gene matches. This CDR3 region has 15 residues.

The chain has TRBV5-6 and TRBJ2-7; no firm D call. The CDR3 is 13 amino acids. CDR1 and CDR2 from the germline V gene are SGHDT and YYEEEE. Trimming removed 0 bases from V and 2 bases from J, with 6 bases in between. The CDR3 nucleotides are TGTGCCAGCAGCTTGGACAGCCCCTACGAGCAGTACTTC. Protein: CASSLDSPYEQYF.